The TCR beta chain described here comes from a study of T cell changes during pregnancy in multiple sclerosis. Germline lookup yields CDR1 LGHNA and CDR2 YNFKEQ. The CDR3 has 16 amino acids. Trimming cost V 1 base and J 0 bases, with 12 bases left between them. The repertoire was sequenced with immunoSEQ multiplex PCR; TCRdb's copy has only in-frame clones and lacks some. The data hold 50,000 or so clones, with roughly nine tenths observed a single time. This TCR came from a female donor in good health, enrolled as a control in a pregnancy study. This sequence joins TRBV4-2 and TRBJ1-2; D might be TRBD1 (6 bases). Sequencing used CD4+ T cells from peripheral blood mononuclear cells, obtained after pregnancy. In nucleotides, the CDR3 is TGTGCCAGCAGCCAAGCAGGGACACCTCCTAACTATGGCTACACCTTC. Translated, it gives CASSQAGTPPNYGYTF.